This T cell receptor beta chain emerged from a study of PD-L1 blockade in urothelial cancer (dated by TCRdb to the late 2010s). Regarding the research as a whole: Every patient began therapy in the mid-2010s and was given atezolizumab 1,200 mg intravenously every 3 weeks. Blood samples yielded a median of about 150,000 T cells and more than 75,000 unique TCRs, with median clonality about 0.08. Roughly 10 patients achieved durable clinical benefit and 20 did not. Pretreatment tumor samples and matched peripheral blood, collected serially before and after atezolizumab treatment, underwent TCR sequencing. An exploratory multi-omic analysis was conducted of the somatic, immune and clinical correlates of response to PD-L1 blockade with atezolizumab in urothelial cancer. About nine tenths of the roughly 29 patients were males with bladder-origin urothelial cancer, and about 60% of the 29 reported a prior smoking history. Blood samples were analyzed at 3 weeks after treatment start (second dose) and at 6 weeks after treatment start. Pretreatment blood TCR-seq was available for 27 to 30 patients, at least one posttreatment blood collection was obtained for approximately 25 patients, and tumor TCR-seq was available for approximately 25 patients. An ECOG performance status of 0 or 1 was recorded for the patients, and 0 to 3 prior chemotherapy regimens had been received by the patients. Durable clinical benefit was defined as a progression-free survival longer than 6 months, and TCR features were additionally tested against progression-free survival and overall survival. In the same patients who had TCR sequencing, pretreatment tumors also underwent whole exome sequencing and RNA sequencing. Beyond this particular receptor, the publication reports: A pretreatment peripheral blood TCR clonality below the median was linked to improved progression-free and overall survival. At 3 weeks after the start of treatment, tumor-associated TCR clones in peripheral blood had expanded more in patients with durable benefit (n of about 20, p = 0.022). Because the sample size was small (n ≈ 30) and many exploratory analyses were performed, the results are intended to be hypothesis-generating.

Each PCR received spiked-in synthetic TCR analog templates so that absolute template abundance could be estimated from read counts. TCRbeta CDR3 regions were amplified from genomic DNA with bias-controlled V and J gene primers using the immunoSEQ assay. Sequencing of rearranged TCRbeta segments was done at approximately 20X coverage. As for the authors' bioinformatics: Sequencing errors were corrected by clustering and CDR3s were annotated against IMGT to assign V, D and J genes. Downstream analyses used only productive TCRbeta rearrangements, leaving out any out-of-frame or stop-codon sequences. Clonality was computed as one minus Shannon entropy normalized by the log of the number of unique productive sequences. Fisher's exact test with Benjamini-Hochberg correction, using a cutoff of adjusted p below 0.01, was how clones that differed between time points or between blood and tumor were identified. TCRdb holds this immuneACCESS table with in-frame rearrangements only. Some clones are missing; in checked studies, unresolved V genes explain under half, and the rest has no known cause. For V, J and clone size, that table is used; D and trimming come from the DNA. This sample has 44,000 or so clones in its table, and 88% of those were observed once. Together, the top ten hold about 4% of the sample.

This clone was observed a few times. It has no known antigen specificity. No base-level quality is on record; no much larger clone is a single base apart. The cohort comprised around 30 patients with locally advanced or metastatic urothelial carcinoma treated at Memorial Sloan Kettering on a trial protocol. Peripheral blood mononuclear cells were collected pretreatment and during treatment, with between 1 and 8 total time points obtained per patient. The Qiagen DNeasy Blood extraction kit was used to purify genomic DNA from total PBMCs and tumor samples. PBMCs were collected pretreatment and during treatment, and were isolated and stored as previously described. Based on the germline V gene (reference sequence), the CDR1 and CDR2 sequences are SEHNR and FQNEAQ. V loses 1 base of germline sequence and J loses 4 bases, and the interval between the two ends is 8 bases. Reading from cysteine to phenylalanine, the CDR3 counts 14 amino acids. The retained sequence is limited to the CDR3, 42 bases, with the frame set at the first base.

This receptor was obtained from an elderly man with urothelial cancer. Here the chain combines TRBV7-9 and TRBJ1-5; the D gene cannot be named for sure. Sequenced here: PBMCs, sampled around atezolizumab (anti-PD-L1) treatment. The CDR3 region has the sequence CASSLGAANQPQHF. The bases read TGTGCCAGCAGCTTAGGGGCAGCTAATCAGCCCCAGCATTTT.